This T cell receptor beta chain was captured by sequencing in a study of control samples from healthy donors and cancer patients. Trimming removed 3 bases from V and 7 bases from J, with 18 bases in between. Germline CDR1 reads KGHSH; CDR2 reads LQKENI. The CDR3 has 15 amino acids. TCRdb's copy holds only in-frame clones and misses some; the assay was immunoSEQ multiplex PCR. The sample consists of more than 85,000 clones, 92% of them appearing once. The origin of this receptor is a young woman in good health. The sequenced sample consisted of blood. The V and J genes are TRBV18 and TRBJ1-2; weak D call: TRBD1 (6 bases). Here the CDR3 DNA reads TGTGCCAGCTCACCGGGCAGGGGCACCAATTTTGGCTACACCTTC. Protein product: CASSPGRGTNFGYTF.